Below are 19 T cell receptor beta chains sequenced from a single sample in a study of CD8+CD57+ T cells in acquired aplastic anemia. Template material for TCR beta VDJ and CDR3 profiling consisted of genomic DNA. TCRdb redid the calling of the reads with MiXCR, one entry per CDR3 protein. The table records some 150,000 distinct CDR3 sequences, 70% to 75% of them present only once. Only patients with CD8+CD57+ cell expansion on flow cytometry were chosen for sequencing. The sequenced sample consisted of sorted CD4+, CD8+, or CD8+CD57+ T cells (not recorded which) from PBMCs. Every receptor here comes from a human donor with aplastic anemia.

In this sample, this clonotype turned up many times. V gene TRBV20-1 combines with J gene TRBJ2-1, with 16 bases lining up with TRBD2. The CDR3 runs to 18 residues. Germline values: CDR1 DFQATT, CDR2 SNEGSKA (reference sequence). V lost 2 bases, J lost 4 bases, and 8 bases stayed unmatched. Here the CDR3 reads CSARFPGTSGRAYNEQFF. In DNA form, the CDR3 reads TGCAGTGCTAGATTTCCCGGGACTAGCGGGAGGGCTTACAATGAGCAGTTCTTC.

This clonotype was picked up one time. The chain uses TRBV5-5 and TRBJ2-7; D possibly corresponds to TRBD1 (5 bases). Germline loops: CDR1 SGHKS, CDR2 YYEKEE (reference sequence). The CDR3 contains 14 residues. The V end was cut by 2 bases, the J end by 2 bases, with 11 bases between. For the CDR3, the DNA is TGTGCCAGCAGCTTCGGGCAGGGCACCTACGAGCAGTACTTC. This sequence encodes CASSFGQGTYEQYF.

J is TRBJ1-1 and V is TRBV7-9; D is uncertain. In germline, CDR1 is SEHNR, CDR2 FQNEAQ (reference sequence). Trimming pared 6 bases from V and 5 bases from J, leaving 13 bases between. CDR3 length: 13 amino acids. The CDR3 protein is CASSPWEYTEAFF. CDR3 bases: TGTGCCAGCAGTCCCTGGGAGTATACTGAAGCTTTCTTT.

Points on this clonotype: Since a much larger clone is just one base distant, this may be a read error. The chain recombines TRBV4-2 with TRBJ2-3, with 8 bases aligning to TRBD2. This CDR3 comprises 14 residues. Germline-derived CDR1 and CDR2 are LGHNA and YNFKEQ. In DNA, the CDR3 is TGTGCCAGCAGCCAATATAGCGGGATAGATACGAAGTATTTT. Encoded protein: CASSQYSGIDTKYF.

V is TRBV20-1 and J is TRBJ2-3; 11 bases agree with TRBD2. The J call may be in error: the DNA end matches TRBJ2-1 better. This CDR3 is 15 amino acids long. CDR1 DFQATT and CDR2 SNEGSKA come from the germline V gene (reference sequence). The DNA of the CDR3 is TGCAGTGCTAGAAATAGCGGGGGGGCCCACAATGAGCAGTTCTTC. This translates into CSARNSGGAHNEQFF.

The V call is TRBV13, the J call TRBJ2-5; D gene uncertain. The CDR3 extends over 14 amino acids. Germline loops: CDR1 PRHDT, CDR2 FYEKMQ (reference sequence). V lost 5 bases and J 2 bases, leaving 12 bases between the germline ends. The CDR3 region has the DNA TGTGCCAGCAGCATATTAGGCGGTCAAGAGACCCAGTACTTC. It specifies CASSILGGQETQYF. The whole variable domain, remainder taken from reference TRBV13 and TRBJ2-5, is AAGVIQSPRHLIKEKRETATLKCYPIPRHDTVYWYQQGPGQDPQFLISFYEKMQSDKGSIPDRFSAQQFSDYHSELNMSSLELGDSALYFCASSILGGQETQYFGPGTRLLVL.

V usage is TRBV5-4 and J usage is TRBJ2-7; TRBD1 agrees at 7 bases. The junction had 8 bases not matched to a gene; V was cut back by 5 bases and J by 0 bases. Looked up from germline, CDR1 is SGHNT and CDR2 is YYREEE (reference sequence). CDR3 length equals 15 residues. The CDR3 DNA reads TGTGCCAGCAGACTTCAAGGGGACAGCTCCTACGAGCAGTACTTC. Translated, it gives CASRLQGDSSYEQYF.

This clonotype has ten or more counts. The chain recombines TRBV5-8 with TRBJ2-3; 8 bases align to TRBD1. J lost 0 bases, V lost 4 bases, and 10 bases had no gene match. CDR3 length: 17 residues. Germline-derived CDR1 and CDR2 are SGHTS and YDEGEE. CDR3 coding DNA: TGTGCCAGCAGCACCGGGACAGGCAATATTAGCACAGATACGCAGTATTTT. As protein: CASSTGTGNISTDTQYF.

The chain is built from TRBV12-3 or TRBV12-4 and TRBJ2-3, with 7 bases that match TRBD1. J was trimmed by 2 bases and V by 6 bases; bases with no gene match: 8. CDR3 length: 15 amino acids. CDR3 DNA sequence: TGTGCCAGCAGGTCCGGGACAGAGAACACAGATACGCAGTATTTT. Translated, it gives CASRSGTENTDTQYF.

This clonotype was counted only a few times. In DNA, the CDR3 is TGTGCCAGCAGTTATACTCGGGGGGTGGAGTTCTTC. It is translated as CASSYTRGVEFF. The chain employs TRBV2 and TRBJ2-1, with 7 bases that match TRBD2. Germline V gene lookup returns CDR1 SNHLY and CDR2 FYNNEI. Germline trimming cut 5 bases from V and 14 bases from J; bases unmatched to any gene: 9. This CDR3 comprises 12 residues.

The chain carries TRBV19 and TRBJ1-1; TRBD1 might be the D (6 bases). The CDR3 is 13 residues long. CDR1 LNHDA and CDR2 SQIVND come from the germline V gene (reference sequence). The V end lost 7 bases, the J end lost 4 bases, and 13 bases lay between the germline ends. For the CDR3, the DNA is TGTGCCAGTACCCGGGGGCTGGGCACTGAAGCTTTCTTT. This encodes CASTRGLGTEAFF.

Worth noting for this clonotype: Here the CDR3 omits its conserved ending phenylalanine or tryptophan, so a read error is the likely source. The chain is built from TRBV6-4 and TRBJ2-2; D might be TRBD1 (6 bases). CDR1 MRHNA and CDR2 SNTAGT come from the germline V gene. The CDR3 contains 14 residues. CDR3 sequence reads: CASSGAGEAEELFI. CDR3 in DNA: TGTGCTAGCAGTGGGGCAGGGGAAGCCGAGGAGCTGTTTATT.

In DNA form, the CDR3 reads TGTGCCAGTGGGACTAGCGAAGCGGTAGATACGCAGTATTTT. Protein sequence: CASGTSEAVDTQYF. The rearrangement joins TRBV2 to TRBJ2-3; 10 nucleotides align to TRBD2. CDR1 SNHLY and CDR2 FYNNEI come from the germline V gene. The V and J ends lost 9 bases and 5 bases, in that order; junction bases with no gene match: 8. The CDR3 runs 14 residues.

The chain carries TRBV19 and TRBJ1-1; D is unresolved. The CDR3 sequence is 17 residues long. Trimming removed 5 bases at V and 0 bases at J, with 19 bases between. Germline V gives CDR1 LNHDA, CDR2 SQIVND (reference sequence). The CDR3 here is CASSLANLPRMNTEAFF. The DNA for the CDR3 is TGTGCCAGTAGTCTGGCGAATTTACCTAGGATGAACACTGAAGCTTTCTTT.

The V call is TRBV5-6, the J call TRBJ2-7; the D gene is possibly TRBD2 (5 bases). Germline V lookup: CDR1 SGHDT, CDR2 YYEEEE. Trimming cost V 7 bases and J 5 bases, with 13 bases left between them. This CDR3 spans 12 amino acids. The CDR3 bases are TGTGCCAGCCGGGAATTACGCCACGAGCAGTACTTC. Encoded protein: CASRELRHEQYF.

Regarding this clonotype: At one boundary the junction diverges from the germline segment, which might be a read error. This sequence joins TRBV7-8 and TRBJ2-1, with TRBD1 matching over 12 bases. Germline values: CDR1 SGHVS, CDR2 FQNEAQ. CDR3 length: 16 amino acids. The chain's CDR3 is CASSQDGTGGRNEQFF. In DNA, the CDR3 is TGCGCCAGCAGCCAAGATGGGACAGGGGGCCGGAATGAGCAGTTCTTC.

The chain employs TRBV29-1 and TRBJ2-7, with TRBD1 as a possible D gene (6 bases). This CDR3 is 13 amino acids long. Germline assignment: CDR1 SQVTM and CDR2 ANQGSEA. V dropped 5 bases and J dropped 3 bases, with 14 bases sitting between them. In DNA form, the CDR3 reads TGCAGCGTTCGTGTGACAGGCGGCTACGAGCAGTACTTC. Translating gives CSVRVTGGYEQYF.

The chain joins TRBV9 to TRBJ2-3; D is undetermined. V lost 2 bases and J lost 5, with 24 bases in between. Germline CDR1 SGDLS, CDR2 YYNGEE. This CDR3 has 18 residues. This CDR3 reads CASSVSGWTQTLGDTQYF. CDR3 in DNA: TGTGCCAGCAGCGTGAGTGGCTGGACCCAGACCCTCGGAGATACGCAGTATTTT. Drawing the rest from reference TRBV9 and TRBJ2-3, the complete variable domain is DSGVTQTPKHLITATGQRVTLRCSPRSGDLSVYWYQQSLDQGLQFLIQYYNGEERAKGNILERFSAQQFPDLHSELNLSSLELGDSALYFCASSVSGWTQTLGDTQYFGPGTRLTVL.

DNA for the CDR3: TGTGCCAGCAGCCTGGACTACCCCCCTAAGACCCAGTACTTC. It encodes CASSLDYPPKTQYF. The rearrangement joins TRBV7-8 to TRBJ2-5, with D tentatively TRBD2 (6 bases). Germline V gene lookup returns CDR1 SGHVS and CDR2 FQNEAQ. This CDR3 region has 14 residues. The V end was cut by 5 bases, the J end by 6 bases, with 16 bases between.